These 14 T cell receptor beta chains originate from one sample sequenced in a study of long-term antiretroviral therapy in people with HIV. Run at survey level, the immunoSEQ assay was version v3.0. Libraries were prepared by immunoSEQ multiplex PCR; TCRdb keeps only in-frame clonotypes and omits some of them. The top ten hold 7.5% to 10% of the sample, which has about 30,000 clones, about 85% seen once. The specimen was unsorted PBMCs, collected 3 years after starting antiretroviral therapy. Source of these receptors: a man aged 40-49 years with HIV.

The chain uses TRBV6-5 and TRBJ1-4; D possibly corresponds to TRBD1 (6 bases). Germline V gene data show CDR1 as MNHEY and CDR2 as SVGAGI. Trimming removed 2 bases from V and 7 bases from J, with 14 bases in between. This CDR3 has 15 residues. The CDR3 coding sequence is TGTGCCAGCAGTTACGATCCACAGGGTTCTGAAAAACTGTTTTTT. Amino acid sequence: CASSYDPQGSEKLFF.

This CDR3 reads CASSPTRRGTDTQYF. The CDR3 bases are TGTGCCAGCAGCCCAACAAGGAGGGGCACAGATACGCAGTATTTT. This chain connects TRBV14 to TRBJ2-3; tentatively, D is TRBD2 (6 bases). Per the germline V gene, CDR1 is SGHDN and CDR2 is FVKESK. CDR3 length: 15 residues. V dropped 4 bases and J dropped 1 base, with 12 bases sitting between them.

This clone has a single count. The J gene is TRBJ1-1, the V gene TRBV5-1, with no clear D. This CDR3 contains 14 residues. CDR1 and CDR2 from the germline V gene are SGHRS and YFSETQ. Trimming pared 1 base from V and 2 bases from J, leaving 9 bases between. The CDR3 DNA reads TGCGCCAGCAGCTTGCGTCCGGGTAACACTGAAGCTTTCTTT. This gives the protein CASSLRPGNTEAFF.

The chain has TRBV25-1 and TRBJ2-7; D call uncertain. The germline V gene encodes CDR1 MGHDK and CDR2 SYGVNS. This CDR3 spans 12 amino acids. Trimming took 2 bases from V and 7 from J, leaving 9 bases between them. The CDR3 region has the DNA TGTGCCAGCAGTGAACACGGCCTGGAGCAGTACTTC. This encodes CASSEHGLEQYF.

V gene TRBV19 combines with J gene TRBJ2-3; 10 nucleotides match TRBD2. CDR3 length: 15 residues. The germline CDR1 and CDR2 sequences are LNHDA and SQIVND (reference sequence). Trimming cost V 7 bases and J 1 base; bases outside gene matches: 5. CDR3 nucleotides: TGTGCCAGTACTCGACTAGCGGGTGGCACAGATACGCAGTATTTT. Protein: CASTRLAGGTDTQYF.

The genes are TRBV11-3 and TRBJ2-7; 10 nucleotides match TRBD1. This CDR3 is 15 amino acids long. CDR1 and CDR2 from the germline V gene are SGHNT and YENEEA. The V gene end was trimmed by 4 bases and the J gene end by 3 bases; junction bases not matched to a gene: 6. The CDR3 region is CASSSHRDRGYEQYF. The CDR3 DNA reads TGTGCCAGCAGCTCCCACCGGGACAGGGGCTACGAGCAGTACTTC. The whole variable domain, filled in from reference TRBV11-3 and TRBJ2-7, reads EAGVVQSPRYKIIEKKQPVAFWCNPISGHNTLYWYLQNLGQGPELLIRYENEEAVDDSQLPKDRFSAERLKGVDSTLKIQPAELGDSAVYLCASSSHRDRGYEQYFGPGTRLTVT.

The V call is TRBV6-1, the J call TRBJ2-7; 10 nucleotides align to TRBD2. Trimming removed 6 bases from V and 4 bases from J; junction bases left unmatched: 6. Per germline, CDR1 MNHNS and CDR2 SASEGT. CDR3 size: 14 residues. This CDR3 is CASREREGRYEQYF. In DNA form, the CDR3 reads TGTGCCAGCAGGGAGCGGGAGGGCCGATACGAGCAGTACTTC.

This chain joins TRBV18 and TRBJ1-2; 8 bases line up with TRBD1. Trimming at V came to 2 bases and at J to 2 bases, leaving 4 bases not matched to a gene. This CDR3 contains 15 residues. Germline values: CDR1 KGHSH, CDR2 LQKENI. The CDR3 region has the DNA TGTGCCAGCTCACCAAGGCAGGGGGCGAACTATGGCTACACCTTC. As protein: CASSPRQGANYGYTF.

The chain recombines TRBV7-3 with TRBJ1-1; no firm D call. This CDR3 spans 13 amino acids. The germline V gene encodes CDR1 SGHTA and CDR2 FQGTGA. V was clipped by 2 bases and J by 4 bases, with 8 bases between them. The CDR3 DNA sequence: TGTGCCAGCAGCTTACATCGTGGCACTGAAGCTTTCTTT. Translation gives CASSLHRGTEAFF.

The chain carries TRBV19 and TRBJ2-2; D ambiguous. V gave up 1 base and J gave up 1 base, with 7 bases separating them. The CDR3 is 15 residues long. Germline V lookup: CDR1 LNHDA, CDR2 SQIVND (reference sequence). For the CDR3, the DNA is TGTGCCAGTAGTATAGGAGGCATGAACACCGGGGAGCTGTTTTTT. This translates into CASSIGGMNTGELFF.

This sequence joins TRBV19 and TRBJ2-7; possibly TRBD2 for D (5 bases). V was shortened by 5 bases and J by 0 bases, with 14 bases between the two germline ends. CDR1 LNHDA and CDR2 SQIVND come from the germline V gene (reference sequence). The CDR3 is made up of 15 amino acids. The chain's CDR3 is CASSPASGSSYEQYF. Here the CDR3 DNA reads TGTGCCAGTAGTCCCGCGTCGGGATCCTCCTACGAGCAGTACTTC.

The V call is TRBV5-1, the J call TRBJ2-5; TRBD2 matches at 7 bases. Germline CDR1 and CDR2: SGHRS and YFSETQ. The CDR3 runs to 17 residues. The V segment lost 3 bases and the J segment 2 bases; nucleotides outside the gene matches: 13. For the CDR3, the DNA is TGCGCCAGCAGCTGGGGGGGTAGCGGAGGTATTCAAGAGACCCAGTACTTC. Translation: CASSWGGSGGIQETQYF.

This chain connects TRBV5-8 to TRBJ1-5; 9 bases are shared with TRBD1. CDR1 SGHTS and CDR2 YDEGEE come from the germline V gene. There are 15 residues in the CDR3. The V segment lost 4 bases and the J segment 1 base; nucleotides outside the gene matches: 3. DNA of the CDR3: TGTGCCAGCAGCCGGACAGGGGAAAGCAATCAGCCCCAGCATTTT. It translates to CASSRTGESNQPQHF.

This rearrangement joins TRBV6-5 to TRBJ1-6; 9 bases map to TRBD1. V was pared by 4 bases and J by 7 bases, with 8 bases of the junction left unmatched. Germline V lookup: CDR1 MNHEY, CDR2 SVGAGI. The CDR3 has 16 residues. This chain's CDR3 is CASSWGQGLRNSPLHF. The CDR3 DNA follows: TGTGCCAGCAGTTGGGGACAGGGTCTTCGGAATTCACCCCTCCACTTT.